Reported below is one T cell receptor (beta chain). Its antigen has not been determined. It has no much larger one-base neighbor in the sample; base qualities were not kept. This entry comes from a study of T cell responses to AZD1222 COVID-19 vaccine (dated by TCRdb to about 2021). Study-level background: TCR sequencing covered 230 to 250 trial participants: 200 to 210 given two doses of AZD1222 and some 25 given two doses of MenACWY control vaccine. Trial participants were enrolled into age subgroups of 18-55, 56-69 and 70-plus years, which contained about 150, 28 and 57 TCR-sequenced participants, respectively. Overall results and qualifications from the work: Participants were mostly white British, with more females than males. The authors suggested clonal diversity may have been underestimated. Conclusions about previously exposed vaccinees were limited because only a handful of AZD1222 recipients were SARS-CoV-2 seropositive at baseline. A significant rise in spike-specific TCR breadth and depth was observed after two AZD1222 doses relative to day 0 and relative to MenACWY recipients. The whole spike protein was spanned by vaccine-associated CD4 TCRs, and dominant responses were seen in regions 160-218 and 743-854. Because no day 14 peak-response samples were available, the repertoires could be characterized only after the peak T cell response. Reportedly, close to half of the unique spike-specific TCRs recognized epitopes lying outside the regions that are mutated in the B.1.351 and B.1.1.7 variants. The 56-69-year group was small, and its depth increase did not reach significance, likely because of low power.

The CDR3 regions of human TCRbeta chains were subjected to immunosequencing. Concerning the study's data processing: Repertoire TCRs were checked for matches against a reference library of SARS-CoV-2-specific TCRs that had been generated using the MIRA antigen-specificity platform. Breadth was defined as the fraction of unique TCRs that were SARS-CoV-2-associated, and depth was defined as the fraction of total T cells that were SARS-CoV-2-associated. Using the MIRA data, each spike-specific TCR was assigned both to the spike region to which the TCR was reactive and to a CD4 or CD8 class. Log10-transformed breadth and depth values were compared by one-way ANOVA with Sidak's multiple comparisons tests. Drawn from immuneACCESS, this table holds only the in-frame rearrangements with V and J called that TCRdb kept. Clones are partly lost; checked studies trace under half to an unresolved V gene and leave the rest unexplained. The V and J calls and the clone size are those of that table, but D and trimming were determined from the DNA. This sample gives about 90,000 clones in total; about 89% of them show up just once. The top ten constitute approximately 5% of the sample.

In light of the paper, this sample's time point label describes: about 28 days (+/-7) after the second vaccine dose. Because spike-specific TCR depth and breadth did not differ between the two schedules, AZD1222 recipients who got a second dose at roughly 4 weeks were pooled with those who got a second dose at roughly 12 weeks. Vaccinee samples were obtained from the UK trials COV001 and COV002, which included a single-blind randomized controlled phase 2/3 trial of AZD1222 (ChAdOx1 nCoV-19) in healthy adults. For TCRbeta chain sequencing, PBMC samples from trial participants were taken at day 0 and at day 28 after the second dose. CDR1 and CDR2, looked up from the germline V gene, are MNHEY and SVGEGT. V has 2 bases trimmed and J has 6 bases trimmed; junction bases matching no gene number 9. CDR3 length: 16 amino acids, cysteine to phenylalanine. Only CDR3 DNA is held: 48 bases, read in frame from base 1.

The sample in question was peripheral blood, obtained 28 days after the second AZD1222 dose. This receptor was identified in an adult who received the AZD1222 COVID-19 vaccine. Recombination connected TRBV6-2 or TRBV6-3 to TRBJ2-1, with TRBD2 matching 8 junction bases. The DNA reads as follows: TGTGCCAGCAGTTACAGGTTTGGCGGGGGGCCCAATGAGCAGTTCTTC. Translation gives CASSYRFGGGPNEQFF.